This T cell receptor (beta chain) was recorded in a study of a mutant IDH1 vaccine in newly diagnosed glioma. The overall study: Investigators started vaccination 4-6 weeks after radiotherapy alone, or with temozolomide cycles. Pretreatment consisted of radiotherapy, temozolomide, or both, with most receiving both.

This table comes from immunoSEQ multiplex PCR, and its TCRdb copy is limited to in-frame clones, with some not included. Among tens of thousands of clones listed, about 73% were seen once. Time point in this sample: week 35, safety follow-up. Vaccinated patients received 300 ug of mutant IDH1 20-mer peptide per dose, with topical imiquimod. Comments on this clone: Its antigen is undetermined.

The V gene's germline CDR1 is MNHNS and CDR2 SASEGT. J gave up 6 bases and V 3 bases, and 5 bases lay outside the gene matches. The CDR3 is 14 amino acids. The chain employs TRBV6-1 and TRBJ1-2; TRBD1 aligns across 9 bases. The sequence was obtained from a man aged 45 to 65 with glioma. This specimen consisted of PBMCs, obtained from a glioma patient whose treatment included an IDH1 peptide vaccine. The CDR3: CASSERTGDDGYTF. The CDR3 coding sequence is TGTGCCAGCAGTGAGAGGACAGGGGATGATGGCTACACCTTC.